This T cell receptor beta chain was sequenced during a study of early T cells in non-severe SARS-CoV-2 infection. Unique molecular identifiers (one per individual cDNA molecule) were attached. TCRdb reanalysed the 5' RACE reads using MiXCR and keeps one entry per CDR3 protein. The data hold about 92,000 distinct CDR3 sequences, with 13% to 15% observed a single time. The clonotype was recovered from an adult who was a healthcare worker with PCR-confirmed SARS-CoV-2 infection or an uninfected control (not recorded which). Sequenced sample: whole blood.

The DNA of the CDR3 is TGTGCCAGCAGCCAAGACGGGACAGGCTATGGCTACACCTTC. Its translation is CASSQDGTGYGYTF. The genes are TRBV3-1 and TRBJ1-2; 8 nucleotides line up with TRBD1. Germline V CDR1 and CDR2: LGHDT, YNNKEL (reference sequence). The V and J ends lost 0 bases and 4 bases, in that order; junction bases with no gene match: 1. This CDR3 contains 14 residues.